One sample yielded the 6 T cell receptor beta chains listed below, sequenced in a study of T cell responses to AZD1222 COVID-19 vaccine. Using immunoSEQ multiplex PCR, the repertoire was profiled, and TCRdb retains in-frame clones only, with some absent. Of around 160,000 clones detected, around 88% appear once; the ten largest clones hold about 15%. The sequencing used peripheral blood, collected on day 0 of AZD1222 vaccination. The source is an adult in good health.

Remarks on this clone: Mismatch with germline at one junction end may stem from a read error. V usage is TRBV7-2 and J usage is TRBJ1-6; D not resolved. The germline CDR1 and CDR2 sequences are SGHTA and FQGNSA. The CDR3 length is 12 residues. CDR3 bases: TGTGCCAGCAGCCAACTTACTCAGACGCCAGCATTT. Translation gives CASSQLTQTPAF.

The chain carries TRBV6-2 or TRBV6-3 and TRBJ1-5, with 9 nucleotides matching TRBD1. The V gene's germline CDR1 is MNHEY and CDR2 SVGEGT. This CDR3 has 19 residues. Trimming cost V 2 bases and J 1 base; bases outside gene matches: 12. This CDR3 is CASSYPIGRQGGSNQPQHF. Written as DNA, the CDR3 is TGTGCCAGCAGTTACCCTATTGGCCGACAGGGGGGGAGCAATCAGCCCCAGCATTTT.

V gene TRBV9 combines with J gene TRBJ1-2, with D maybe TRBD1 (6 bases). Trimming left V 1 base short and J 4 bases short, with 14 bases between. Per the germline V gene, CDR1 is SGDLS and CDR2 is YYNGEE. The CDR3 runs 15 residues. This CDR3 reads CASSVLEQGGYGYTF. CDR3 DNA: TGTGCCAGCAGCGTACTAGAACAGGGAGGCTATGGCTACACCTTC.

This rearrangement joins TRBV6-2 or TRBV6-3 to TRBJ2-3; the D is unclear. Trimming cost V 2 bases and J 7 bases, with 10 bases left between them. Germline values: CDR1 MNHEY, CDR2 SVGEGT. This CDR3 contains 13 residues. Here the CDR3 DNA reads TGTGCCAGCAGTTACCTCGGGCCGCATACGCAGTATTTT. It translates to CASSYLGPHTQYF.

The J gene is TRBJ1-2, the V gene TRBV18; TRBD1 is a possible D gene (5 bases). CDR1 is KGHSH and CDR2 is LQKENI in the germline V gene. Trimming removed 0 bases from V and 5 bases from J, with 16 bases in between. The CDR3 runs to 16 residues. DNA for the CDR3: TGTGCCAGCTCACCACCGTCCGTTGGGGCGGTTTATGGCTACACCTTC. Its protein is CASSPPSVGAVYGYTF. Supplemented by reference TRBV18 and TRBJ1-2, the full variable domain reads NAGVMQNPRHLVRRRGQEARLRCSPMKGHSHVYWYRQLPEEGLKFMVYLQKENIIDESGMPKERFSAEFPKEGPSILRIQQVVRGDSAAYFCASSPPSVGAVYGYTFGSGTRLTVV.

The chain joins TRBV15 to TRBJ1-5; D may be TRBD1 (6 bases). V was trimmed by 1 base and J by 7 bases, leaving 14 bases between them. Germline CDR1 reads LNHNV; CDR2 reads YYDKDF (reference sequence). CDR3 length: 15 residues. This CDR3 reads CATSRGGGLRQPQHF. Here the CDR3 DNA reads TGTGCCACCAGCAGAGGGGGGGGGCTCAGGCAGCCCCAGCATTTT. Using reference TRBV15 and TRBJ1-5 for the parts outside the CDR3, the full variable domain is DAMVIQNPRYQVTQFGKPVTLSCSQTLNHNVMYWYQQKSSQAPKLLFHYYDKDFNNEADTPDNFQSRRPNTSFCFLDIRSPGLGDTAMYLCATSRGGGLRQPQHFGDGTRLSIL.